What follows are 24 T cell receptor beta chains derived from one specimen sequenced in a study of regulatory T cells in long-lasting Graves disease. Noted time point: persistent/refractory GD, antithyroid drugs over 5 years with positive TRAb. The TCR library was prepared using RNA isolated from PBMCs. The TCR beta library used iRepertoire HTBI primers with Arm-PCR amplification of CDR3. From the multiplex PCR reads, TCRdb called clonotypes with MiXCR, one entry per CDR3 protein. The data show 400,000 or so distinct CDR3 sequences, roughly a quarter seen once. This sample comprised peripheral blood mononuclear cells (PBMCs), obtained when the disease was refractory, from a patient treated with antithyroid drugs. These receptors came from a female donor with Graves disease.

At least ten counts were recorded for this clonotype. The chain has TRBV5-1 and TRBJ2-7; possibly TRBD1 for D (6 bases). CDR3 length equals 13 residues. Per the germline V gene, CDR1 is SGHRS and CDR2 is YFSETQ. V lost 4 bases to trimming and J lost 7 bases, with 15 bases between them. The CDR3 nucleotides are TGCGCCAGCAGCAACAGGGCTGAGGGGGAGCAGTACTTC. Translation gives CASSNRAEGEQYF. Looking up the rest from reference TRBV5-1 and TRBJ2-7 gives the full variable domain: KAGVTQTPRYLIKTRGQQVTLSCSPISGHRSVSWYQQTPGQGLQFLFEYFSETQRNKGNFPGRFSGRQFSNSRSEMNVSTLELGDSALYLCASSNRAEGEQYFGPGTRLTVT.

This clonotype was observed a few times. CDR3 bases: TGTGCCAGCAGTGATTTTGGGGGGGATGAAAAACTGTTTTTT. The encoded protein is CASSDFGGDEKLFF. The chain has TRBV25-1 and TRBJ1-4; TRBD1 might be the D (5 bases). Trimming left V 3 bases short and J 6 bases short, with 11 bases between. Germline V lookup: CDR1 MGHDK, CDR2 SYGVNS. The CDR3 spans 14 residues. Together with reference TRBV25-1 and TRBJ1-4, the CDR3 gives the full variable domain: EADIYQTPRYLVIGTGKKITLECSQTMGHDKMYWYQQDPGMELHLIHYSYGVNSTEKGDLSSESTVSRIRTEHFPLTLESARPSHTSQYLCASSDFGGDEKLFFGSGTQLSVL.

In this sample, this clonotype turned up a few times. The chain recombines TRBV5-1 with TRBJ2-2, with 11 positions matching TRBD1. This CDR3 region has 16 residues. Per the germline V gene, CDR1 is SGHRS and CDR2 is YFSETQ. The J segment lost 4 bases and the V segment lost 4 bases, leaving 6 bases of the junction unmatched. The CDR3, as DNA: TGCGCCAGCAGCGTACGGGACAGGGGGATCACCGGGGAGCTGTTTTTT. The encoded protein is CASSVRDRGITGELFF.

This clonotype was counted between two and nine times. The rearrangement joins TRBV14 to TRBJ2-2; perhaps TRBD2 as D (5 bases). Germline V gene sequence: CDR1 SGHDN, CDR2 FVKESK. With 4 bases removed from V and 2 bases from J, the gap between germline ends came to 11 bases. The CDR3 length is 15 residues. As DNA, the CDR3 is TGTGCCAGCAGCCCGAGACTATCCAACACCGGGGAGCTGTTTTTT. Residues: CASSPRLSNTGELFF.

V usage is TRBV7-3 and J usage is TRBJ1-5; perhaps TRBD1 as D (6 bases). The CDR3 loop spans 17 amino acids. Looked up from germline, CDR1 is SGHTA and CDR2 is FQGTGA. V shed 5 bases and J shed 1 base, with 18 bases lying between them. DNA of the CDR3: TGTGCCAGCAGCCCCGGAGGGGGGATGGAAAGCAATCAGCCCCAGCATTTT. The encoded protein is CASSPGGGMESNQPQHF.

This chain links TRBV20-1 with TRBJ1-2; tentatively, D is TRBD1 (6 bases). This CDR3 has 15 amino acids. CDR1 and CDR2 (germline): DFQATT, SNEGSKA (reference sequence). Trimming removed 6 bases from V and 5 bases from J, with 22 bases in between. The CDR3 DNA reads as TGCAGTGCCGGAGAGGGAGGCAGGGGAGGATATGGCTACACCTTC. It codes for CSAGEGGRGGYGYTF.

Only a few counts were recorded for this clonotype. The V and J genes are TRBV28 and TRBJ2-2; 8 positions match TRBD1. This CDR3 is 14 amino acids long. CDR1 is MDHEN, CDR2 SYDVKM, per germline. J gave up 6 bases and V 3 bases, and 3 bases lay outside the gene matches. The CDR3 DNA follows: TGTGCCAGCAGTTTGGGGACAGGTGCCGGGGAGCTGTTTTTT. Residues: CASSLGTGAGELFF.

This clonotype occurred many times. V gene TRBV2 combines with J gene TRBJ2-7; no firm D call. The V end lost 3 bases, the J end lost 1 base, and 7 bases lay between the germline ends. Germline loops: CDR1 SNHLY, CDR2 FYNNEI. The CDR3 extends over 13 amino acids. CDR3 residues: CASSEEQSYEQYF. The CDR3 DNA is TGTGCCAGCAGTGAGGAACAGTCCTACGAGCAGTACTTC.

The rearrangement joins TRBV5-1 to TRBJ2-2; the D call may be TRBD1 or TRBD2 (7 bases each). Germline CDR1 SGHRS, CDR2 YFSETQ. The ends were cut back, 2 bases at V and 4 bases at J, with 15 bases in the middle. This CDR3 contains 16 residues. Here the CDR3 DNA reads TGCGCCAGCAGCTTCAGACAGGGAGGGAGCACCGGGGAGCTGTTTTTT. Amino acids: CASSFRQGGSTGELFF.

This clonotype was picked up many times. A read error may produce the germline difference seen at one junction end. The chain carries TRBV5-1 and TRBJ2-2; 12 positions agree with TRBD2. Germline V lookup: CDR1 SGHRS, CDR2 YFSETQ. The CDR3 runs to 15 residues. CDR3 loop: CASRGLAGNTGELFF. As DNA, the CDR3 is TGTGCCAGCAGGGGACTAGCGGGTAACACCGGGGAGCTGTTTTTT. The full variable domain, completed using reference TRBV5-1 and TRBJ2-2, is KAGVTQTPRYLIKTRGQQVTLSCSPISGHRSVSWYQQTPGQGLQFLFEYFSETQRNKGNFPGRFSGRQFSNSRSEMNVSTLELGDSALYLCASRGLAGNTGELFFGEGSRLTVL.

This clonotype has at least ten counts. The V call is TRBV6-2 or TRBV6-3, the J call TRBJ2-5; D gene unclear. Trimming took off 2 bases at V and 3 bases at J, with 16 bases between the two ends. Germline-derived CDR1 and CDR2 are MNHEY and SVGEGT. The CDR3 has 16 residues. The DNA of the CDR3 is TGTGCCAGCAGTTACGGATTAGGGTCTTTGAAAGAGACCCAGTACTTC. It yields the protein CASSYGLGSLKETQYF.

This clonotype was counted a few times. DNA of the CDR3: TGTGCCAGCAGAAGAAGAGGCGGGGAGCTGTTTTTT. It yields the protein CASRRRGGELFF. The rearrangement uses TRBV6-1 and TRBJ2-2; D is ambiguous. There are 12 residues in the CDR3. Germline CDR1 reads MNHNS; CDR2 reads SASEGT. V shed 6 bases and J shed 7 bases, with 9 bases lying between them.

This clonotype was seen more than once but under ten times. This chain joins TRBV12-3 or TRBV12-4 and TRBJ2-2; tentative D call: TRBD2 (7 bases). This CDR3 spans 17 amino acids. V lost 1 base, J lost 6 bases, and 18 bases lay in between. CDR3 sequence: CASSLVGGLSGSGELFF. The DNA for the CDR3 is TGTGCCAGCAGTTTAGTCGGGGGGCTTTCGGGTTCCGGGGAGCTGTTTTTT.

At least ten counts were recorded for this clonotype. The chain carries TRBV6-1 and TRBJ2-7, with D possibly TRBD1 on 6 matching bases. Germline CDR1 is MNHNS and CDR2 is SASEGT. This CDR3 has 13 residues. V was trimmed by 7 bases and J by 3 bases, leaving 13 bases between them. The CDR3 is CASTPTGGYEQYF. In nucleotides, the CDR3 is TGTGCCAGCACCCCGACAGGAGGCTACGAGCAGTACTTC.

The chain uses TRBV12-3 or TRBV12-4 and TRBJ2-2; 12 nucleotides line up with TRBD1. V gave up 5 bases and J gave up 6 bases; unmatched junction bases: 10. The CDR3 spans 17 residues. The CDR3 region is CASSDLWDRGHSGELFF. CDR3 nucleotides: TGTGCCAGCAGTGACCTCTGGGACAGGGGGCACTCCGGGGAGCTGTTTTTT.

The V gene is TRBV7-9, the J gene TRBJ2-3; TRBD2 aligns across 9 bases. Germline V gene data show CDR1 as SEHNR and CDR2 as FQNEAQ (reference sequence). Unmatched junction bases numbered 10, after V lost 5 bases and J lost 4 bases. The CDR3 is made up of 16 amino acids. The CDR3 coding sequence is TGTGCCAGCAGCATGCTTAGTAGCGGGAGTCCAGATACGCAGTATTTT. Protein: CASSMLSSGSPDTQYF.

This clonotype was observed many times. V is TRBV28 and J is TRBJ1-2; a weak D match, TRBD1 (5 bases). Trimming shortened V by 6 bases and J by 4 bases, and 15 bases separated the two germline ends. The CDR3 is 14 residues long. Germline assignment: CDR1 MDHEN and CDR2 SYDVKM. The CDR3 here is CASSPRGQGYGYTF. DNA for the CDR3: TGTGCCAGCAGCCCCCGGGGTCAGGGCTATGGCTACACCTTC.

Only a few counts were recorded for this clonotype. V usage is TRBV20-1 and J usage is TRBJ2-7, with D tentatively TRBD2 (6 bases). The V and J ends lost 0 bases and 0 bases respectively, with 15 bases between them. CDR1 and CDR2 from the germline V gene are DFQATT and SNEGSKA (reference sequence). CDR3 size: 16 residues. The CDR3 bases are TGCAGTGCTAGAGATCCCGCGGGGCAGGCCTCCTACGAGCAGTACTTC. This translates into CSARDPAGQASYEQYF.

The rearrangement uses TRBV19 and TRBJ2-7; maybe TRBD1 (8 bases). The CDR3 sequence is 15 residues long. Per germline, CDR1 LNHDA and CDR2 SQIVND (reference sequence). Trimming left V 0 bases short and J 2 bases short, with 11 bases between. CDR3 in amino acids: CASSIETGGAYEQYF. For the CDR3, the DNA is TGTGCCAGTAGTATAGAAACAGGGGGGGCCTACGAGCAGTACTTC. Using reference TRBV19 and TRBJ2-7 for the parts outside the CDR3, the full variable domain is DGGITQSPKYLFRKEGQNVTLSCEQNLNHDAMYWYRQDPGQGLRLIYYSQIVNDFQKGDIAEGYSVSREKKESFPLTVTSAQKNPTAFYLCASSIETGGAYEQYFGPGTRLTVT.

This clonotype was seen a handful of times. The chain joins TRBV5-1 to TRBJ2-7; 11 bases map to TRBD2. This CDR3 comprises 17 residues. V trimming: 0 bases; J trimming: 1 base; junction bases outside the gene matches: 6. Germline loops: CDR1 SGHRS, CDR2 YFSETQ. CDR3: CASSLGPIAGGSYEQYF. The CDR3 coding sequence is TGCGCCAGCAGCTTGGGCCCTATAGCGGGAGGGTCCTACGAGCAGTACTTC.

Many counts were recorded for this clonotype. The rearrangement links TRBV11-2 to TRBJ2-5; unclear D gene. Looked up from germline, CDR1 is SGHAT and CDR2 is FQNNGV. This CDR3 spans 15 amino acids. Trimming stripped 5 bases from V and 0 bases from J, with 13 bases between. CDR3 sequence: CASSPPQWYQETQYF. The DNA of the CDR3 is TGTGCCAGCAGCCCCCCTCAGTGGTACCAAGAGACCCAGTACTTC. Complete variable domain (other parts from reference TRBV11-2 and TRBJ2-5): EAGVAQSPRYKIIEKRQSVAFWCNPISGHATLYWYQQILGQGPKLLIQFQNNGVVDDSQLPKDRFSAERLKGVDSTLKIQPAKLEDSAVYLCASSPPQWYQETQYFGPGTRLLVL.

The V gene is TRBV6-1, the J gene TRBJ2-1; D ambiguous. V lost 7 bases and J 1 base, leaving 11 bases between the germline ends. Looked up from germline, CDR1 is MNHNS and CDR2 is SASEGT. This CDR3 comprises 14 residues. CDR3 protein: CASKGSPSYNEQFF. The CDR3 nucleotides read TGTGCCAGCAAAGGGTCCCCTTCCTACAATGAGCAGTTCTTC.

Many counts were recorded for this clonotype. The chain joins TRBV3-1 to TRBJ1-2, with D tentatively TRBD1 (6 bases). The V gene's germline CDR1 is LGHDT and CDR2 YNNKEL (reference sequence). The CDR3 contains 14 residues. Trimming cost V 1 base and J 4 bases, with 10 bases left between them. CDR3 coding DNA: TGTGCCAGCAGCCAAGGTGCCAGGGGCTATGGCTACACCTTC. Protein product: CASSQGARGYGYTF.

This clonotype was detected only a few times. CDR3 coding DNA: TGTGCCAGCAGCTTCAAGGGGCCTCCTGGGCCCGGGGAGCTGTTTTTT. Its protein is CASSFKGPPGPGELFF. The V and J genes are TRBV7-3 and TRBJ2-2; D is possibly TRBD1 (5 bases). The V gene lost 3 bases and the J gene lost 6 bases, with 17 bases spanning the gap. This CDR3 has 16 amino acids. Germline V gene sequence: CDR1 SGHTA, CDR2 FQGTGA.